The clone carrying this TCR beta chain was detected only a few times. After removal of 2 bases from V and 4 bases from J, the junction contained 6 bases not matched to a gene. CDR1 and CDR2 from the germline V gene are SGHTA and FQGNSA. CDR3 length equals 16 residues. These data belong to a study of blood T cell repertoires in COVID-19. TCRdb keeps only in-frame clones here, not all; method: immunoSEQ multiplex PCR. The repertoire holds roughly 290,000 clones, with approximately 85% as singletons. V is TRBV7-2 and J is TRBJ2-1; 9 bases align to TRBD2. The sample comprised PBMCs or T cells enriched from blood (not recorded which). The source of this sequence is a man aged 30 to 39 who had recovered from COVID-19. The DNA of the CDR3 is TGTGCCAGCAGCTTACGGTCTAGCGGGGTTTACAATGAGCAGTTCTTC. It is translated as CASSLRSSGVYNEQFF.